This TCR beta chain comes out of a study of human T cells and chemical hapten exposure. Background on the study: The study lasted approximately 25 weeks, and patients were dosed weekly with diphenylcyclopropenone on the scalp throughout.

This clonotype has only a few counts. The CDR3 sequence is 15 residues long. V lost 1 base to trimming and J lost 1 base, with 9 bases between them. The germline CDR1 and CDR2 sequences are SGHAT and FQNNGV. Time point defined: patch test 1, 2 weeks after DPC sensitization. Documented treatment: therapeutic diphenylcyclopropenone sensitization with weekly scalp DPC. Total RNA was extracted from unfractionated whole blood. Each CDR3 protein is one row after TCRdb ran MiXCR on the RACE reads. The data show approximately 52,000 distinct CDR3 sequences, with roughly 11% seen just once and approximately 1.8% held by the top ten.

This clonotype was obtained from a woman in her forties with alopecia areata. Some clones in this sample may be carry-over from other donors' samples. The chain uses TRBV11-2 and TRBJ2-3, with D perhaps matching TRBD1 or TRBD2 (6 bases each). The material was whole blood, obtained in connection with sensitization to the hapten diphenylcyclopropenone (DPC). The DNA of the CDR3 is TGTGCCAGCAGCTTAGGGGGGGCCGGCACAGATACGCAGTATTTT. Its translation is CASSLGGAGTDTQYF.